This TCR beta chain was captured in a study of blood T cells in healthy people across ages (dated by TCRdb to the mid-2010s). Looking at the study overall: In model experiments, roughly one uniquely barcoded TCR beta cDNA molecule per two T cells was captured by template switching. Age-related changes in TCR beta repertoire diversity were measured in the study by deep sequencing normalized with unique cDNA molecular identifiers. For two donors (one aged 18 to 29 and one aged 80 or older), the study analyzed two additional independent replicas of 1 million unique cDNA reads from the same blood draw. To avoid experimental bias, donors of different ages were spread randomly across the sequencing lanes. Donors were grouped into four age groups: young (average roughly 16 years), middle-aged (roughly 38), aged (around 60) and long-lived (roughly 80).

V is cut back by 4 bases and J by 7 bases, with 11 bases in the junction unmatched. The germline V gene sets CDR1 to SGHTA and CDR2 to FQGTGA. The CDR3 goes from the cysteine to the phenylalanine over 16 residues. Only the CDR3 part of the read is kept: 48 bases, read in frame from the first base. As to this clonotype: No antigen is known for it. No base-level quality is on record; no much larger clone is a single base apart.

Findings and caveats that apply to the study as a whole: Estimates of total diversity based on one million sequenced T cells were considered lower bounds and underestimates. The CMV infection status of donors was not known, potentially confounding age-related changes in expanded clonotypes. Bulk unsorted PBMC profiling prevented conclusive comparison of naive and antigen-experienced compartments. Observed TCR beta diversity per million T cells fell roughly linearly with age, and a significant reduction was already apparent by age roughly 41. Compared with the aged group, the long-lived group had more naive CD4+ T cells, fewer expanded clones and increased TCR diversity, suggesting age selection. The percentage of naive T cells measured by flow cytometry correlated strongly with observed TCR beta diversity.

Libraries were built with 5' RACE. The sample was run on an Illumina HiSeq 2500. The second PCR ran for roughly 7 to 12 cycles and used a J-beta primer mix along with a sample-barcoded 5' primer. A template-switch 5' adaptor carrying 12 random nucleotides introduced a unique molecular identifier onto each TCR beta cDNA molecule. Each sample yielded at least 3 million CDR3-containing paired-end reads. First-strand cDNA was synthesized from all RNA with the Mint cDNA synthesis kit, primed by a TRBC-specific oligonucleotide. All cDNA was treated with uracil-DNA glycosylase and then went through a first 18-cycle PCR with the universal primers M1SS and BC2_uni_R. The source study handled its data this way. For normalization, 1 million high-quality reads, each with a distinct molecular identifier, were randomly selected from each sample. Instead of being binned into consensus sequences, reads with shared molecular identifiers were discarded. MiTCR, with a Q25 quality threshold and the strictest error-elimination algorithm, was used for CDR3 identification, clonotype clustering and error correction. Lower-bound total TCR beta diversity was estimated with a nonparametric unseen species model using Euler transformation. In-frame beta chains were kept once TCRdb had trimmed the public reads at Q25 with fastp and called clones with MiXCR. One record per CDR3 amino acid sequence lists the most common genes and DNA. The V and J calls come from TCRdb's annotation, not from the publication. The sample contains about 940,000 distinct CDR3 sequences, around 49% of them found a single time. The top ten clonotypes cover about an eighth of the sample.

Donors were a few dozen systemically healthy Caucasian individuals from Russia aged roughly 6 to 100 years. Around 10 milliliters of peripheral blood were drawn from each donor into EDTA-treated Vacutainer tubes. Ficoll-Paque density-gradient centrifugation was used to isolate PBMCs, with at least 6.5 million per sample. Trizol reagent was used to extract total RNA from the PBMCs, yielding at least 5.5 micrograms per sample. The percentages of naive CD45RAhigh/CD27high T cells were determined by flow cytometry on a PBMC aliquot from every donor. This clonotype was sampled from a young man in good health. The sequencing sample was made of blood. The sequence is built from TRBV7-3 and TRBJ2-1; 9 middle bases align to TRBD2. The nucleotide sequence reads TGTGCCAGCAGCTCCCAAGCGGGGGGAATGTTGAATGAGCAGTTCTTC. This codes for CASSSQAGGMLNEQFF.